This T cell receptor (beta chain) was sequenced during a study of blood T cell repertoires in COVID-19. Study in general: The United States, Italy and Spain provided the acute and convalescent COVID-19 samples. The analysed material was cDNA or gDNA that came from T cells, B-cell-depleted T cells, or PBMCs.

In the study's own analysis: Amplification from reference gene primers served as the basis for estimated nucleated cell counts. Only in-frame clones appear in the TCRdb table, and some are missing; sequencing was by immunoSEQ multiplex PCR. The V and J calls and the clone size are those of that table, but D and trimming were determined from the DNA. This sample has around 31,000 clones, with roughly 86% found just once. The V and J ends lost 5 bases and 3 bases respectively, with 12 bases between them. The CDR3 totals 14 residues. The germline V gene has CDR1 LNHDA and CDR2 SQIVND (reference sequence). Enrollment of patients from Seattle took place during active infection, with longitudinal follow-up.

Sequencing used peripheral blood. The chain couples TRBV19 to TRBJ2-3; a possible D gene is TRBD1 (6 bases). The clonotype comes from a man between 60 and 70 years old with COVID-19, enrolled during active disease. In DNA form, the CDR3 reads TGTGCCAGTAGTGCGACAGGTAGGACAGATACGCAGTATTTT. This gives the protein CASSATGRTDTQYF.